A single sample is the source of the 10 T cell receptor beta chains below, sequenced in a study of blood T cell repertoires in COVID-19. Here immunoSEQ multiplex PCR was the method, and the copy in TCRdb shows in-frame clones only, minus some. The data show 160,000 or so clones, more than 75% seen once. Specimen: peripheral blood. These receptors originate from a man aged 35-49 years with acute or convalescent COVID-19.

The V gene is TRBV5-4, the J gene TRBJ2-2; D unresolved. The V end was cut by 3 bases, the J end by 0 bases, with 6 bases between. The CDR3 runs to 14 residues. Germline V gives CDR1 SGHNT, CDR2 YYREEE (reference sequence). CDR3 protein: CASSSTTNTGELFF. CDR3 DNA sequence: TGTGCCAGCAGCTCCACTACGAACACCGGGGAGCTGTTTTTT.

The rearrangement links TRBV10-3 to TRBJ1-2, with a possible D match to TRBD1 (6 bases). CDR3 size: 13 residues. Germline V lookup: CDR1 ENHRY, CDR2 SYGVKD. Between the trimmed V and J ends, which lost 0 bases and 7 bases, there was a span of 9 bases. CDR3 bases: TGTGCCATCAGTGAGTCGGGGGCGGCTGGCTACACCTTC. Residues: CAISESGAAGYTF.

This clone was counted a few times. The chain's CDR3 is CASSPQGINSPLHF. As DNA, the CDR3 is TGTGCCAGCAGCCCACAGGGAATTAATTCACCCCTCCACTTT. V gene TRBV27 combines with J gene TRBJ1-6; D possibly corresponds to TRBD1 (6 bases). Germline-derived CDR1 and CDR2 are MNHEY and SMNVEV (reference sequence). CDR3 length: 14 residues. The V gene lost 6 bases and the J gene lost 6 bases, with 12 bases spanning the gap.

The chain links TRBV7-2 to TRBJ2-2; no firm D call. Trimming removed 4 bases at V and 0 bases at J, with 3 bases between. Per germline, CDR1 SGHTA and CDR2 FQGNSA. The CDR3 spans 13 residues. This chain's CDR3 is CASSSANTGELFF. CDR3 nucleotide sequence: TGTGCCAGCAGCTCCGCGAACACCGGGGAGCTGTTTTTT.

The CDR3 sequence is CASRTGVNTGELFF. Here the CDR3 DNA reads TGTGCCAGTAGGACAGGGGTGAACACCGGGGAGCTGTTTTTT. The chain joins TRBV19 to TRBJ2-2; 8 positions agree with TRBD1. CDR1 and CDR2 from the germline V gene are LNHDA and SQIVND (reference sequence). Trimming removed 6 bases from V and 1 base from J; junction bases left unmatched: 1. This CDR3 is 14 amino acids long.

This chain connects TRBV18 to TRBJ1-4; D call uncertain. Trimming removed 1 base from V and 6 bases from J, with 9 bases in between. The CDR3 length is 14 residues. CDR1 is KGHSH, CDR2 LQKENI, per germline. Here the CDR3 reads CASSPRGQYEKLFF. DNA for the CDR3: TGTGCCAGCTCACCACGCGGCCAGTATGAAAAACTGTTTTTT.

This chain connects TRBV3-1 (or the pseudogene TRBV3-2) to TRBJ1-1, with a tentative D call TRBD1 (6 bases). The CDR3 has 13 residues. Germline lookup yields CDR1 LGHDT and CDR2 YNNKEL (reference sequence). The V gene lost 4 bases and the J gene lost 1 base, with 7 bases spanning the gap. The CDR3 here is CASSPQGNTEAFF. The CDR3 coding sequence is TGTGCCAGCAGCCCACAGGGGAACACTGAAGCTTTCTTT.

This clone was counted once. The chain links TRBV11-2 to TRBJ2-3; 8 bases fit TRBD1. Germline V gene data show CDR1 as SGHAT and CDR2 as FQNNGV. CDR3 size: 13 residues. J gave up 9 bases and V 4 bases, and 6 bases lay outside the gene matches. The CDR3 sequence is CASSSRDRNTQYF. The DNA of the CDR3 is TGTGCCAGCAGCTCCCGGGACAGGAACACGCAGTATTTT.

The chain has TRBV27 and TRBJ1-2, with TRBD1 identical over 9 bases. The CDR3 extends over 15 amino acids. The ends lost 3 bases at V and 4 bases at J; junction bases unmatched: 6. CDR1 MNHEY and CDR2 SMNVEV come from the germline V gene (reference sequence). The CDR3 sequence: CASSFRQGGLYGYTF. The CDR3 DNA follows: TGTGCCAGCAGTTTCCGACAGGGGGGACTCTATGGCTACACCTTC.

V usage is TRBV18 and J usage is TRBJ1-6, with 7 bases fitting TRBD1. In germline, CDR1 is KGHSH, CDR2 LQKENI. Trimming removed 6 bases from V and 7 bases from J; junction bases left unmatched: 9. The CDR3 loop spans 15 amino acids. In nucleotides, the CDR3 is TGTGCCAGCTCCCCCCAGGGGACAGAGAATTCACCCCTCCACTTT. Protein: CASSPQGTENSPLHF. The full variable domain, in which reference TRBV18 and TRBJ1-6 provide the parts outside the CDR3, is NAGVMQNPRHLVRRRGQEARLRCSPMKGHSHVYWYRQLPEEGLKFMVYLQKENIIDESGMPKERFSAEFPKEGPSILRIQQVVRGDSAAYFCASSPQGTENSPLHFGNGTRLTVT.